These T cell receptor beta chains were read from a single sample in a study of T cell responses to AZD1222 COVID-19 vaccine. Only in-frame clones appear in the TCRdb table, and some are missing; sequencing was by immunoSEQ multiplex PCR. The sample shows over 100,000 clones, approximately 90% of them seen only once. The source was peripheral blood, collected on day 0 of AZD1222 vaccination. These receptors originate from an adult in good health. Both conserved end residues are part of each CDR3. Fields, in order: CDR3 protein, CDR3 DNA, J gene, V gene, clone size, D gene. D genes are given only for firm matches. Rows give clone size only sometimes, using once, few, many, or a class for an expanded clone.

CDR3aa: CASSLGTTHYNEQFF
CDR3nt: TGTGCCAGCAGCTTAGGGACAACCCACTACAATGAGCAGTTCTTC
j_gene: TRBJ2-1
v_gene: TRBV7-3
abundance: once
d_gene: NA

CDR3aa: CASSSKTTNEKLFF
CDR3nt: TGTGCCAGCAGCTCCAAGACAACTAATGAAAAACTGTTTTTT
j_gene: TRBJ1-4
v_gene: TRBV5-4
abundance: NA
d_gene: NA

CDR3aa: CASSQESLSWGSYNSPLHF
CDR3nt: TGCGCCAGCAGCCAAGAATCTCTCTCGTGGGGTTCCTATAATTCACCCCTCCACTTT
j_gene: TRBJ1-6
v_gene: TRBV4-3
abundance: NA
d_gene: NA

CDR3aa: CASSLSGTGQNEQFF
CDR3nt: TGTGCCAGCAGTTTATCCGGGACAGGGCAAAATGAGCAGTTCTTC
j_gene: TRBJ2-1
v_gene: TRBV28
abundance: NA
d_gene: TRBD1

CDR3aa: CASSYGLAGGSYEQYF
CDR3nt: TGTGCCAGCAGTTACGGACTAGCGGGGGGGTCCTACGAGCAGTACTTC
j_gene: TRBJ2-7
v_gene: TRBV6-2/TRBV6-3
abundance: NA
d_gene: TRBD2

CDR3aa: CASSLDRMAGGALNEQFF
CDR3nt: TGCGCCAGCAGCTTGGATAGAATGGCCGGGGGGGCGTTAAATGAGCAGTTCTTC
j_gene: TRBJ2-1
v_gene: TRBV5-1
abundance: NA
d_gene: TRBD2

CDR3aa: CASSQGQREQYF
CDR3nt: TGCGCCAGCAGCCAAGGACAGCGGGAGCAGTACTTC
j_gene: TRBJ2-7
v_gene: TRBV4-1
abundance: NA
d_gene: NA

CDR3aa: CASSRSPAGTHNSPLHF
CDR3nt: TGTGCCAGCAGCCGCTCCCCCGCCGGGACACATAATTCACCCCTCCACTTT
j_gene: TRBJ1-6
v_gene: TRBV27
abundance: NA
d_gene: NA

CDR3aa: CASSQGPGGNSPLHF
CDR3nt: TGTGCCAGCAGCCAAGGTCCAGGGGGCAATTCACCCCTCCACTTT
j_gene: TRBJ1-6
v_gene: TRBV14
abundance: NA
d_gene: TRBD1

CDR3aa: CASSEVQGISSPLHF
CDR3nt: TGTGCCAGCAGTGAGGTGCAGGGGATAAGTTCACCCCTCCACTTT
j_gene: TRBJ1-6
v_gene: TRBV6-1
abundance: NA
d_gene: NA

CDR3aa: CASSLGREDGDTQYF
CDR3nt: TGTGCCAGCAGTTTAGGCAGGGAGGATGGAGATACGCAGTATTTT
j_gene: TRBJ2-3
v_gene: TRBV27
abundance: few
d_gene: NA

CDR3aa: CASTPLDLTRGTEAFF
CDR3nt: TGTGCCAGTACCCCATTGGACCTTACCAGGGGCACTGAAGCTTTCTTT
j_gene: TRBJ1-1
v_gene: TRBV19
abundance: NA
d_gene: NA

CDR3aa: CASSVLYEQYF
CDR3nt: TGTGCCAGCAGCGTTCTCTACGAGCAGTACTTC
j_gene: TRBJ2-7
v_gene: TRBV5-5
abundance: NA
d_gene: NA

CDR3aa: CASSIGGTSFEAFF
CDR3nt: TGTGCCAGTAGTATAGGAGGGACATCCTTTGAAGCTTTCTTT
j_gene: TRBJ1-1
v_gene: TRBV19
abundance: NA
d_gene: NA

CDR3aa: CAWSDRGATNEKLFF
CDR3nt: TGTGCCTGGTCCGACAGGGGGGCAACTAATGAAAAACTGTTTTTT
j_gene: TRBJ1-4
v_gene: TRBV30
abundance: NA
d_gene: TRBD1

CDR3aa: CASSLVRGMQPQHF
CDR3nt: TGTGCCAGCAGCTTAGTCCGGGGGATGCAGCCCCAGCATTTT
j_gene: TRBJ1-5
v_gene: TRBV7-2
abundance: NA
d_gene: NA

CDR3aa: CASSTLYGYTF
CDR3nt: TGTGCCAGCAGCACACTCTATGGCTACACCTTC
j_gene: TRBJ1-2
v_gene: TRBV3-1/TRBV3-2
abundance: few
d_gene: NA

CDR3aa: CASSLVTGGLSTGELFF
CDR3nt: TGCGCCAGCAGCTTGGTGACAGGGGGGCTGTCGACCGGGGAGCTGTTTTTT
j_gene: TRBJ2-2
v_gene: TRBV5-1
abundance: once
d_gene: TRBD1

CDR3aa: CASSPPPRGLLRETQYF
CDR3nt: TGTGCCAGCAGCCCTCCTCCTAGGGGGCTCCTGAGGGAGACCCAGTACTTC
j_gene: TRBJ2-5
v_gene: TRBV3-1/TRBV3-2
abundance: once
d_gene: TRBD1

CDR3aa: CASSYAGDTIYF
CDR3nt: TGTGCCAGCAGTTATGCCGGGGACACCATATATTTT
j_gene: TRBJ1-3
v_gene: TRBV6-5
abundance: NA
d_gene: NA

CDR3aa: CASSLARQGGAMNTEAFF
CDR3nt: TGTGCCAGCAGCTTAGCGCGACAGGGAGGGGCAATGAACACTGAAGCTTTCTTT
j_gene: TRBJ1-1
v_gene: TRBV7-9
abundance: NA
d_gene: TRBD1

CDR3aa: CASSPSDRRNSYGYTF
CDR3nt: TGTGCCAGCAGTCCATCGGACAGGCGGAATTCCTATGGCTACACCTTC
j_gene: TRBJ1-2
v_gene: TRBV7-2
abundance: NA
d_gene: TRBD1

CDR3aa: CASGPAGVYEQYF
CDR3nt: TGTGCCAGTGGCCCCGCAGGGGTCTACGAGCAGTACTTC
j_gene: TRBJ2-7
v_gene: TRBV19
abundance: NA
d_gene: NA

CDR3aa: CSVEGNTEAFF
CDR3nt: TGCAGCGTTGAGGGGAACACTGAAGCTTTCTTT
j_gene: TRBJ1-1
v_gene: TRBV29-1
abundance: NA
d_gene: NA

CDR3aa: CASSQDGTGPEKLFF
CDR3nt: TGCGCCAGCAGCCAAGATGGGACAGGGCCTGAAAAACTGTTTTTT
j_gene: TRBJ1-4
v_gene: TRBV4-1
abundance: NA
d_gene: TRBD1

CDR3aa: CASSSIQEYQTEAFF
CDR3nt: TGTGCCAGCAGCTCCATCCAGGAGTACCAAACTGAAGCTTTCTTT
j_gene: TRBJ1-1
v_gene: TRBV7-9
abundance: NA
d_gene: NA

CDR3aa: CASSLAEGRGTEAFF
CDR3nt: TGCGCCAGCAGCTTGGCCGAGGGCCGGGGCACTGAAGCTTTCTTT
j_gene: TRBJ1-1
v_gene: TRBV5-1
abundance: NA
d_gene: NA

CDR3aa: CASSFYGTGKKFF
CDR3nt: TGTGCCAGCAGTTTTTACGGGACAGGGAAGAAGTTCTTC
j_gene: TRBJ2-1
v_gene: TRBV12-3/TRBV12-4
abundance: NA
d_gene: TRBD1

CDR3aa: CASSFLTAGMNTEAFF
CDR3nt: TGTGCCAGCAGTTTCCTAACAGCAGGCATGAACACTGAAGCTTTCTTT
j_gene: TRBJ1-1
v_gene: TRBV27
abundance: NA
d_gene: NA